This entry lists 19 T cell receptor beta chains sequenced from one sample in a study of T cell responses to AZD1222 COVID-19 vaccine. The assay was immunoSEQ multiplex PCR, and TCRdb's table has in-frame clones only and misses some. The repertoire holds 120,000 or so clones, around 82% seen once, with 4% to 5% in the top ten. The sequencing used peripheral blood, collected on day 0 of AZD1222 vaccination. The receptors were sampled from an adult in good health.

This chain joins TRBV6-1 and TRBJ1-3; 8 bases agree with TRBD1. The germline V gene encodes CDR1 MNHNS and CDR2 SASEGT. J was trimmed by 4 bases and V by 0 bases; bases with no gene match: 5. The CDR3 covers 16 residues. The CDR3 spells CASSEAAGGGGNTIYF. CDR3 sequence (DNA): TGTGCCAGCAGTGAAGCTGCAGGGGGCGGGGGAAACACCATATATTTT.

This clone was recorded once. V is TRBV9 and J is TRBJ1-3, with 9 bases fitting TRBD1. Germline lookup yields CDR1 SGDLS and CDR2 YYNGEE. V trimming: 4 bases; J trimming: 4 bases; junction bases outside the gene matches: 6. The CDR3 is 15 residues long. This CDR3 is CASSLTGTGGNTIYF. The CDR3 DNA reads TGTGCCAGCAGCCTTACCGGGACAGGGGGAAACACCATATATTTT.

There are a few counts of this clone. In DNA form, the CDR3 reads TGTGCCAGCAGGCTTGCCAGAAACAATGAGCAGTTCTTC. The encoded protein is CASRLARNNEQFF. The rearrangement uses TRBV28 and TRBJ2-1; D remains unclear. This CDR3 region has 13 residues. Germline loops: CDR1 MDHEN, CDR2 SYDVKM. V was cut by 6 bases and J by 5 bases, with 11 bases left in between.

The gene calls are TRBV7-8 and TRBJ2-2; 9 bases agree with TRBD1. Trimming cost V 2 bases and J 6 bases; bases outside gene matches: 7. The CDR3 consists of 16 residues. Germline lookup yields CDR1 SGHVS and CDR2 FQNEAQ. The CDR3 DNA sequence: TGTGCCAGCAGCTTATTCCGGGACAGGGTCGCCGGGGAGCTGTTTTTT. Encoded protein: CASSLFRDRVAGELFF.

V usage is TRBV7-3 and J usage is TRBJ2-3; D ambiguous. The CDR3 spans 16 residues. Trimming took 2 bases from V and 0 from J, leaving 12 bases between them. The germline V gene encodes CDR1 SGHTA and CDR2 FQGTGA. This CDR3 reads CASSLVGGSSTDTQYF. Here the CDR3 DNA reads TGTGCCAGCAGCTTAGTTGGCGGATCTAGCACAGATACGCAGTATTTT. Combining the CDR3 with reference TRBV7-3 and TRBJ2-3 gives the whole variable domain GAGVSQTPSNKVTEKGKYVELRCDPISGHTALYWYRQSLGQGPEFLIYFQGTGAADDSGLPNDRFFAVRPEGSVSTLKIQRTERGDSAVYLCASSLVGGSSTDTQYFGPGTRLTVL.

This chain joins TRBV7-2 and TRBJ2-4, with 7 nucleotides matching TRBD1. Germline trimming cut 11 bases from V and 5 bases from J; bases unmatched to any gene: 9. Germline V gives CDR1 SGHTA, CDR2 FQGNSA. This CDR3 is 13 amino acids long. In DNA, the CDR3 is TGTGCCTCACAGAGGGGGCGCCAAAACATTCAGTACTTC. This translates into CASQRGRQNIQYF.

The V gene is TRBV18, the J gene TRBJ2-3; D uncertain. Germline assignment: CDR1 KGHSH and CDR2 LQKENI. Trimming pared 3 bases from V and 4 bases from J, leaving 8 bases between. The CDR3 has 13 amino acids. For the CDR3, the DNA is TGTGCCAGCTCACCCCCCCCGGCAGATACGCAGTATTTT. As protein: CASSPPPADTQYF.

The CDR3 region is CASSPLQGERGYTF. The DNA for the CDR3 is TGTGCCAGCAGCCCCCTACAGGGGGAAAGGGGCTACACCTTC. The chain joins TRBV3-1 (or the pseudogene TRBV3-2) to TRBJ1-2, with 8 bases aligning to TRBD1. Germline values: CDR1 LGHDT, CDR2 YNNKEL (reference sequence). This CDR3 is 14 amino acids long. Unmatched junction bases numbered 9, after V lost 4 bases and J lost 8 bases.

This clone was found a few times. The chain uses TRBV28 and TRBJ2-7; 9 bases agree with TRBD1. This CDR3 is 15 amino acids long. The trim removed 1 base at V and 2 bases at J, leaving 3 bases unmatched. Germline CDR1 and CDR2: MDHEN and SYDVKM. CDR3 nucleotide sequence: TGTGCCAGCAGTTTATCCCGGACAGGGGCCTACGAGCAGTACTTC. Translated: CASSLSRTGAYEQYF.

This clone was counted only a few times. V and J are TRBV7-9 and TRBJ2-7; D possibly corresponds to TRBD1 (5 bases). Germline V gives CDR1 SEHNR, CDR2 FQNEAQ (reference sequence). This CDR3 region has 13 residues. V shed 5 bases and J shed 4 bases, with 12 bases lying between them. The DNA of the CDR3 is TGTGCCAGCAGCGTACAGGTGGGGTACGAGCAGTACTTC. This translates into CASSVQVGYEQYF.

CDR3 protein: CASSLYEQFF. CDR3 DNA: TGTGCCAGCAGCTTATATGAGCAGTTCTTC. The V gene is TRBV7-2, the J gene TRBJ2-1; D ambiguous. Germline lookup yields CDR1 SGHTA and CDR2 FQGNSA. Deletions cut 2 bases from V and 8 bases from J, with 1 base between. The CDR3 length is 10 residues.

V gene TRBV6-7 combines with J gene TRBJ1-1, with TRBD1 matching over 8 bases. TRBV6-7 belongs to the ORF category, with a function that is uncertain. The ends lost 10 bases at V and 7 bases at J; junction bases unmatched: 14. CDR3 length: 14 amino acids. The CDR3 bases are TGTGCCATCCTAAGCGTCAGGGGGCCCCTTGAAGCTTTCTTT. This translates into CAILSVRGPLEAFF.

The V and J genes are TRBV12-3 or TRBV12-4 and TRBJ1-1, with unresolved D. CDR3 length: 13 residues. The V end was cut by 6 bases, the J end by 2 bases, with 10 bases between. As DNA, the CDR3 is TGTGCCAGCAGGGGGAACAGCAACACTGAAGCTTTCTTT. Its protein is CASRGNSNTEAFF.

The chain uses TRBV9 and TRBJ1-2; D is undetermined. The CDR3 is 15 amino acids. Germline CDR1 reads SGDLS; CDR2 reads YYNGEE. The V end was cut by 3 bases, the J end by 2 bases, with 14 bases between. In DNA, the CDR3 is TGTGCCAGCAGCGCCTTGGAACGGATGAACTATGGCTACACCTTC. Protein: CASSALERMNYGYTF.

The J gene is TRBJ2-1, the V gene TRBV18; 10 nucleotides line up with TRBD2. Germline V gene lookup returns CDR1 KGHSH and CDR2 LQKENI. V gave up 10 bases and J gave up 7 bases; unmatched junction bases: 16. CDR3 length: 16 residues. CDR3 DNA sequence: TGTGCCACCCAGGTAAATCAAGCGGGAGGGCCGAATGAGCAGTTCTTC. It codes for CATQVNQAGGPNEQFF.

The chain couples TRBV28 to TRBJ1-1; a possible D gene is TRBD1 (5 bases). This CDR3 region has 13 residues. The ends were cut back, 6 bases at V and 11 bases at J, with 19 bases in the middle. Per germline, CDR1 MDHEN and CDR2 SYDVKM. The CDR3 sequence: CASSFRDPRIAFF. In nucleotides, the CDR3 is TGTGCCAGCAGCTTCCGGGACCCGAGAATCGCTTTCTTT.

The chain has TRBV9 and TRBJ2-1; D gene unclear. Trimming shortened V by 0 bases and J by 0 bases, and 19 bases separated the two germline ends. This CDR3 comprises 19 residues. Per germline, CDR1 SGDLS and CDR2 YYNGEE. The CDR3 nucleotides read TGTGCCAGCAGCGTAGTCGACCGACGAACGACGGGCTCCTACAATGAGCAGTTCTTC. This codes for CASSVVDRRTTGSYNEQFF. The full variable domain, rest sourced from reference TRBV9 and TRBJ2-1, is DSGVTQTPKHLITATGQRVTLRCSPRSGDLSVYWYQQSLDQGLQFLIQYYNGEERAKGNILERFSAQQFPDLHSELNLSSLELGDSALYFCASSVVDRRTTGSYNEQFFGPGTRLTVL.

This clone has only one observation. The chain is built from TRBV19 and TRBJ2-2; D is perhaps TRBD1 (5 bases). The V end lost 7 bases, the J end lost 0 bases, and 12 bases lay between the germline ends. From germline, CDR1 is LNHDA and CDR2 SQIVND (reference sequence). CDR3 size: 15 residues. DNA of the CDR3: TGTGCCAGTAAGAGTAGGGGTTCGAACACCGGGGAGCTGTTTTTT. The encoded protein is CASKSRGSNTGELFF.

The chain joins TRBV2 to TRBJ2-7; a weak D match, TRBD1 (5 bases). The germline gives CDR1 SNHLY, CDR2 FYNNEI. The CDR3 loop spans 14 amino acids. Deletions cut 7 bases from V and 2 bases from J, with 15 bases between. CDR3: CASKSRVVTYEQYF. The CDR3 DNA is TGTGCCAGCAAGTCCAGGGTGGTGACCTACGAGCAGTACTTC.